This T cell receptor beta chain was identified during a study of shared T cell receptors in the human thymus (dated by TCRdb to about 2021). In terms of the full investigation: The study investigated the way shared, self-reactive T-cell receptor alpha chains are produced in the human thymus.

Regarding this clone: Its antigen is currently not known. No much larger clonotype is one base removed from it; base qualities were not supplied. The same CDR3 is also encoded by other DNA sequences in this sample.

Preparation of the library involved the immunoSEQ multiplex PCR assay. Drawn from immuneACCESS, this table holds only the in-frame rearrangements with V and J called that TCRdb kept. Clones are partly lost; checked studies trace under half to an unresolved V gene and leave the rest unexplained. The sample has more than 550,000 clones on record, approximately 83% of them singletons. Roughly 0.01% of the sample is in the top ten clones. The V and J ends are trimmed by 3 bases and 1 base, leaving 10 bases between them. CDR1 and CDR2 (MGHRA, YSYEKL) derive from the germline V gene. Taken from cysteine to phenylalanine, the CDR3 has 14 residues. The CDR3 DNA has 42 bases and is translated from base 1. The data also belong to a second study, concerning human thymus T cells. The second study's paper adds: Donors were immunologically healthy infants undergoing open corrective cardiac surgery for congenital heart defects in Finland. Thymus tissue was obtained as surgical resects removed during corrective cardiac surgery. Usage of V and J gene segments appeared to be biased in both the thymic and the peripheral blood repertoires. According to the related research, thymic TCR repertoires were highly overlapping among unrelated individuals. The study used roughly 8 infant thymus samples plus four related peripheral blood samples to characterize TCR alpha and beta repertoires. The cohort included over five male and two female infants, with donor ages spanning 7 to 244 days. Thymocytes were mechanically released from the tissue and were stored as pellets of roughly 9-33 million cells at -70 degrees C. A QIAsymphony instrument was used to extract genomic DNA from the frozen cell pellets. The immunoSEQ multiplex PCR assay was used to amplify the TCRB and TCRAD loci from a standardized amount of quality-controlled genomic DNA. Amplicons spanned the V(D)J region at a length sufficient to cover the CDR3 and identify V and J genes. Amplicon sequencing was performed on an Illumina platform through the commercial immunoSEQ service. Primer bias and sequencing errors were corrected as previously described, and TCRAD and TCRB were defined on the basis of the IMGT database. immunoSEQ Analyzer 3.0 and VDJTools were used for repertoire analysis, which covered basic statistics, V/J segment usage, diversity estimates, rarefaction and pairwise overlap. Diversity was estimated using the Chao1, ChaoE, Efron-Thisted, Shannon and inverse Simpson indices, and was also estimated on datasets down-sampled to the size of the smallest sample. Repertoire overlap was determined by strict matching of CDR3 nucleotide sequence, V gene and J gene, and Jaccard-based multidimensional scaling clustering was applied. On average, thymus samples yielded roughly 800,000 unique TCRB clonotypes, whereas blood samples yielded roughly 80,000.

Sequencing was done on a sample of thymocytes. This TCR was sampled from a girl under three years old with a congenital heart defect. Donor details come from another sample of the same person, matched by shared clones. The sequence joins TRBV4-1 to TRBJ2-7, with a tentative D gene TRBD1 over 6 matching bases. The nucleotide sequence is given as TGCGCCAGCAGCCAGAGGGGGTTTTCCTACGAGCAGTACTTC. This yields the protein CASSQRGFSYEQYF.